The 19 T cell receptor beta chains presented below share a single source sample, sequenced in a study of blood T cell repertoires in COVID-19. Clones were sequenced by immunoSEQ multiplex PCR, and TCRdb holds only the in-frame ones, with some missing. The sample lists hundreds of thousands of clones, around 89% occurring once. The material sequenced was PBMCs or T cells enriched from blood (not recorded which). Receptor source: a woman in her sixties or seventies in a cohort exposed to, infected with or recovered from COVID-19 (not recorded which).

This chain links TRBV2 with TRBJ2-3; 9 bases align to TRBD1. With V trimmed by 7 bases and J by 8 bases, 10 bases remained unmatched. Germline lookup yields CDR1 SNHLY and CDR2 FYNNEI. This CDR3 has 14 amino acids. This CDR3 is CASTGTGSQGTQYF. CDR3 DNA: TGTGCCAGCACCGGGACAGGGAGTCAAGGTACGCAGTATTTT.

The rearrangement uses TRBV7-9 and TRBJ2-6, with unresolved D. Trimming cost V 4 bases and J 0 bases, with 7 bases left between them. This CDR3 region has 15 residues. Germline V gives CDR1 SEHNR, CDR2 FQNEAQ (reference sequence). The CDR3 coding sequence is TGTGCCAGCAGCTCACTGTACTCTGGGGCCAACGTCCTGACTTTC. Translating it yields CASSSLYSGANVLTF.

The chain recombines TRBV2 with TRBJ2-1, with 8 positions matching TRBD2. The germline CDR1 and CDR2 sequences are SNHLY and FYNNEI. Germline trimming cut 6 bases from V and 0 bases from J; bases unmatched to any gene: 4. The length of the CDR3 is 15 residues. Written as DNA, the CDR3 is TGTGCCAGCAGCGTAGCGGGAAGCTCCTACAATGAGCAGTTCTTC. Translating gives CASSVAGSSYNEQFF.

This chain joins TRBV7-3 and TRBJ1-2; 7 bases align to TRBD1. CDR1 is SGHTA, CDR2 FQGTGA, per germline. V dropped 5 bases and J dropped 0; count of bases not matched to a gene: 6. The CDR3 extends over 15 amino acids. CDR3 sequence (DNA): TGTGCCAGCAGCCCAGGGACAGCTACTAACTATGGCTACACCTTC. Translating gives CASSPGTATNYGYTF.

This CDR3 reads CATSDLPQTGGGYNEQFF. In DNA, the CDR3 is TGTGCCACCAGTGATTTGCCCCAGACAGGGGGCGGCTACAATGAGCAGTTCTTC. This rearrangement joins TRBV24-1 to TRBJ2-1, with 10 bases lining up with TRBD1. V was pared by 0 bases and J by 3 bases, with 7 bases of the junction left unmatched. This CDR3 contains 18 residues. In germline, CDR1 is KGHDR, CDR2 SFDVKD.

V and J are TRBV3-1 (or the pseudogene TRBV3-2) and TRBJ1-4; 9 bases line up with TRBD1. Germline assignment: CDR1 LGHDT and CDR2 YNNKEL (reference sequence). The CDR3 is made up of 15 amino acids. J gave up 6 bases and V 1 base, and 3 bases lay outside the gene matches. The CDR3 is CASSQAGTGHEKLFF. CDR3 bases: TGTGCCAGCAGCCAAGCCGGGACAGGGCATGAAAAACTGTTTTTT.

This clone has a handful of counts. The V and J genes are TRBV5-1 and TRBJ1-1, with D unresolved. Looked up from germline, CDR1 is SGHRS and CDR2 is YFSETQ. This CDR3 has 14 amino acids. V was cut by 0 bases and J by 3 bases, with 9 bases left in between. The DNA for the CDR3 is TGCGCCAGCAGCTTGGATAGCGACGACACTGAAGCTTTCTTT. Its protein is CASSLDSDDTEAFF.

The CDR3 sequence: CASTKAGRGNLYEQYF. CDR3 nucleotides: TGTGCCAGCACCAAAGCCGGCAGGGGGAATCTTTACGAGCAGTACTTC. The chain is built from TRBV27 and TRBJ2-7; 7 positions match TRBD1. The CDR3 has 16 amino acids. After removal of 7 bases from V and 4 bases from J, the junction contained 16 bases not matched to a gene. In germline, CDR1 is MNHEY, CDR2 SMNVEV (reference sequence).

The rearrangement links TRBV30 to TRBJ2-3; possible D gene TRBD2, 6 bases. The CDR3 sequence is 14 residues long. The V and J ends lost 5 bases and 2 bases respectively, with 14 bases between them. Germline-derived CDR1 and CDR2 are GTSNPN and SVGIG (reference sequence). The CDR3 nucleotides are TGTGCCTGGGGGGGGAAGAGGGACACAGATACGCAGTATTTT. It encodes CAWGGKRDTDTQYF. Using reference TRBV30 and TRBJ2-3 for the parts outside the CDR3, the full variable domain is SQTIHQWPATLVQPVGSPLSLECTVEGTSNPNLYWYRQAAGRGLQLLFYSVGIGQISSEVPQNLSASRPQDRQFILSSKKLLLSDSGFYLCAWGGKRDTDTQYFGPGTRLTVL.

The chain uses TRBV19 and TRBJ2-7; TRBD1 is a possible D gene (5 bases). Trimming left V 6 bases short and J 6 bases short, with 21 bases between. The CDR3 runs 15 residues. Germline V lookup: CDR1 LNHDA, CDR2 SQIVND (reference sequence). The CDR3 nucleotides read TGTGCCAGTAGCCCGTGGGGCCCAGACATCTCCGAGCAGTACTTC. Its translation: CASSPWGPDISEQYF.

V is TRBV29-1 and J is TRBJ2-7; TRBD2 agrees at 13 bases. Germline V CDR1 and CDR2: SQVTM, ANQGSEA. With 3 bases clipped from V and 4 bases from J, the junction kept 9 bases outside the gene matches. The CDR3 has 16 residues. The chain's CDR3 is CSVEGLAGSGSYEQYF. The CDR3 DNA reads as TGCAGCGTTGAGGGACTAGCGGGAAGCGGATCATACGAGCAGTACTTC.

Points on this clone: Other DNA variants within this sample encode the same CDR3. This CDR3 reads CASSQGEYGYTF. CDR3 nucleotides: TGTGCCAGCAGCCAAGGGGAGTATGGCTACACCTTC. The rearrangement uses TRBV4-2 and TRBJ1-2, with D hard to call. The germline V and J ends were trimmed by 1 base and 5 bases, with 5 bases remaining between them. The germline V gene has CDR1 LGHNA and CDR2 YNFKEQ. The CDR3 consists of 12 residues.

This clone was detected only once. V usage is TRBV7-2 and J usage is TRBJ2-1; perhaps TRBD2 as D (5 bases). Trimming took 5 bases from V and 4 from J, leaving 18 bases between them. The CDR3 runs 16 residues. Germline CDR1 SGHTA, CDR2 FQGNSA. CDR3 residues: CASSPPGGLAYNEQFF. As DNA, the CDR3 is TGTGCCAGCAGCCCCCCCGGTGGCCTAGCTTACAATGAGCAGTTCTTC.

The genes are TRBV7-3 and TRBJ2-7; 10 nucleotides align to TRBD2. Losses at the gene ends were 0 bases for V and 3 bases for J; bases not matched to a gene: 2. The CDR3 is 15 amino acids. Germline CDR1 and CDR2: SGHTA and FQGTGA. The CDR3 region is CASSLTASGGYEQYF. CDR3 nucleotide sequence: TGTGCCAGCAGCTTAACGGCTAGCGGGGGCTACGAGCAGTACTTC.

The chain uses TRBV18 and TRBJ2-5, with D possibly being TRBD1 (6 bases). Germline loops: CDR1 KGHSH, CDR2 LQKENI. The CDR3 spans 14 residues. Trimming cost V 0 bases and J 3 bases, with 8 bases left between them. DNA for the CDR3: TGTGCCAGCTCACCACCGGACAGAGAAGAGACCCAGTACTTC. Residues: CASSPPDREETQYF.

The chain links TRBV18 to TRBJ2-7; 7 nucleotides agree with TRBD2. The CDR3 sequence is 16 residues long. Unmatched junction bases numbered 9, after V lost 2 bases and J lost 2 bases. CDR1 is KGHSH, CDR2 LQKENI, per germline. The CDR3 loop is CASSPGSGGMTYEQYF. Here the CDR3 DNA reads TGTGCCAGCTCACCAGGTTCGGGGGGAATGACCTACGAGCAGTACTTC.

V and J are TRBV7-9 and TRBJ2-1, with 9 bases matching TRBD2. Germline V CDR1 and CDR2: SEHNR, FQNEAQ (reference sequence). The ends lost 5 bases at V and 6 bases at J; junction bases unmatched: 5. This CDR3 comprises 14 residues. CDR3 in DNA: TGTGCCAGCAGCCGACTAGCGGACCTCAATGAGCAGTTCTTC. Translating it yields CASSRLADLNEQFF.

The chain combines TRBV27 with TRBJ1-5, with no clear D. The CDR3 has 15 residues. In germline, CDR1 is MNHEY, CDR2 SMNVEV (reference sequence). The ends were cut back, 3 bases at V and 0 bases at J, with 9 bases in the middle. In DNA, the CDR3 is TGTGCCAGCAGTTTTTTTAGTGATAGCAATCAGCCCCAGCATTTT. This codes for CASSFFSDSNQPQHF.

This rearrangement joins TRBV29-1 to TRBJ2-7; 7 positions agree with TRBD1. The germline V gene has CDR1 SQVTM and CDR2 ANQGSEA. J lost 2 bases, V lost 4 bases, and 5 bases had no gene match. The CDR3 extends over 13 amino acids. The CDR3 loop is CSVARQGPYEQYF. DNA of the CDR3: TGCAGCGTTGCCCGACAGGGTCCCTACGAGCAGTACTTC.